Presented here are 17 T cell receptor beta chains from one specimen sequenced in a study of control samples from healthy donors and cancer patients. Clones were read by immunoSEQ multiplex PCR, and TCRdb kept only the in-frame ones, dropping some. The table has under 15,000 clones, about 92% seen once. The source material was PBMCs. These receptors originate from an older man with lung cancer.

This chain joins TRBV27 and TRBJ1-1; the D is unclear. V was pared by 3 bases and J by 3 bases, with 8 bases between. The CDR3 covers 13 residues. The germline CDR1 and CDR2 sequences are MNHEY and SMNVEV (reference sequence). As DNA, the CDR3 is TGTGCCAGCAGTTTCGGGTGGGACACTGAAGCTTTCTTT. Its protein product is CASSFGWDTEAFF.

This clone was seen a single time. This chain uses TRBV9 with TRBJ2-5, with D hard to call. The CDR3 loop spans 13 amino acids. In germline, CDR1 is SGDLS, CDR2 YYNGEE. V dropped 0 bases and J dropped 2 bases, with 5 bases sitting between them. In DNA form, the CDR3 reads TGTGCCAGCAGCGTAGGGCCACAAGAGACCCAGTACTTC. This gives the protein CASSVGPQETQYF.

This clone appeared once. The J gene is TRBJ1-2, the V gene TRBV7-2; a possible D gene is TRBD1 (5 bases). The CDR3 has 14 amino acids. The germline CDR1 and CDR2 sequences are SGHTA and FQGNSA. V was pared by 5 bases and J by 5 bases, with 15 bases between. CDR3 sequence reads: CASSIGTVQYGYTF. Written as DNA, the CDR3 is TGTGCCAGCAGCATCGGGACCGTCCAATATGGCTACACCTTC.

The CDR3 loop is CASSAGTSGGNYEQYF. In DNA, the CDR3 is TGTGCCAGCAGCGCCGGGACTAGCGGGGGGAACTACGAGCAGTACTTC. The chain recombines TRBV5-4 with TRBJ2-7; 15 bases line up with TRBD2. CDR1 SGHNT and CDR2 YYREEE come from the germline V gene (reference sequence). The CDR3 extends over 16 amino acids. With 4 bases clipped from V and 3 bases from J, the junction kept 5 bases outside the gene matches.

V usage is TRBV27 and J usage is TRBJ2-7, with D possibly being TRBD2 (6 bases). Germline V gene data show CDR1 as MNHEY and CDR2 as SMNVEV (reference sequence). This CDR3 is 15 amino acids long. V shed 6 bases and J shed 6 bases, with 21 bases lying between them. The CDR3 sequence is CASRRSRLEGREQYF. As DNA, the CDR3 is TGTGCCAGCAGACGCTCGAGACTAGAGGGTCGCGAGCAGTACTTC.

This clone is medium-sized in the sample. The V and J genes are TRBV5-8 and TRBJ2-3; TRBD2 is a possible D gene (5 bases). The CDR3 sequence is 17 residues long. The ends were cut back, 0 bases at V and 3 bases at J, with 17 bases in the middle. Germline V CDR1 and CDR2: SGHTS, YDEGEE. CDR3 DNA: TGTGCCAGCAGCTTGGAAGAGGGATCAACTTATACAGATACGCAGTATTTT. This translates into CASSLEEGSTYTDTQYF.

CDR3: CASRSGQINEKLFF. In DNA form, the CDR3 reads TGCGCCAGCAGGTCAGGACAGATTAATGAAAAACTGTTTTTT. The J gene is TRBJ1-4, the V gene TRBV5-1; the D gene is possibly TRBD1 (6 bases). The CDR3 loop spans 14 amino acids. Trimming stripped 5 bases from V and 4 bases from J, with 12 bases between. From germline, CDR1 is SGHRS and CDR2 YFSETQ.

This rearrangement joins TRBV3-1 (or the pseudogene TRBV3-2) to TRBJ1-2; 7 bases agree with TRBD1. V gave up 1 base and J gave up 4 bases; unmatched junction bases: 15. Germline CDR1 and CDR2: LGHDT and YNNKEL (reference sequence). The CDR3 consists of 18 residues. CDR3 in amino acids: CASSQVYLGRGQGYGYTF. The DNA of the CDR3 is TGTGCCAGCAGCCAAGTCTACCTCGGGAGGGGGCAAGGCTATGGCTACACCTTC.

V gene TRBV6-4 combines with J gene TRBJ1-4; TRBD1 might be the D (5 bases). Between the trimmed V and J ends, which lost 2 bases and 8 bases, there was a span of 15 bases. Germline V CDR1 and CDR2: MRHNA, SNTAGT. This CDR3 comprises 15 residues. The CDR3 DNA is TGTGCCAGCAGTGACCAGGCAGCAGGGAACGAAAAACTGTTTTTT. Protein product: CASSDQAAGNEKLFF.

This clone was observed a single time. V is TRBV5-1 and J is TRBJ1-5; 7 positions agree with TRBD1. The CDR3 is 14 residues long. Germline V lookup: CDR1 SGHRS, CDR2 YFSETQ. The junction had 4 bases not matched to a gene; V was cut back by 2 bases and J by 5 bases. The CDR3 DNA reads as TGCGCCAGCAGCTTCGCAGGGGGGGATCAGCCCCAGCATTTT. Its protein product is CASSFAGGDQPQHF.

The chain has TRBV19 and TRBJ2-6; D may be TRBD1 (5 bases). Looked up from germline, CDR1 is LNHDA and CDR2 is SQIVND (reference sequence). With 1 base removed from V and 2 bases from J, the gap between germline ends came to 12 bases. The CDR3 consists of 17 residues. CDR3 sequence: CASSIARESTGANVLTF. The CDR3 nucleotides are TGTGCCAGTAGTATAGCCAGGGAAAGCACTGGGGCCAACGTCCTGACTTTC.

To note about this clone: A junction end diverges from the germline sequence, so it may reflect a read error. V usage is TRBV13 and J usage is TRBJ1-5; D might be TRBD1 (5 bases). The CDR3 length is 16 residues. The germline V gene has CDR1 PRHDT and CDR2 FYEKMQ (reference sequence). This CDR3 reads CASSVGALGRNQPQHF. The DNA of the CDR3 is TGTGCCAGCAGCGTAGGGGCTTTGGGACGCAATCAGCCCCAGCATTTT.

The chain combines TRBV7-6 with TRBJ1-4, with a possible D match to TRBD1 (6 bases). Trimming left V 2 bases short and J 0 bases short, with 22 bases between. The CDR3 runs 20 residues. Germline loops: CDR1 SGHVS, CDR2 FNYEAQ. CDR3 in amino acids: CASSLPPLDSSVSTNEKLFF. The CDR3, as DNA: TGTGCCAGCAGCTTACCGCCGTTGGACAGTTCAGTCTCAACTAATGAAAAACTGTTTTTT. The full variable domain, with the rest looked up from reference TRBV7-6 and TRBJ1-4, is GAGVSQSPRYKVTKRGQDVALRCDPISGHVSLYWYRQALGQGPEFLTYFNYEAQQDKSGLPNDRFSAERPEGSISTLTIQRTEQRDSAMYRCASSLPPLDSSVSTNEKLFFGSGTQLSVL.

The rearrangement uses TRBV7-2 and TRBJ2-7, with TRBD1 identical over 8 bases. The CDR3 is 14 residues long. V was clipped by 6 bases and J by 6 bases; unmatched bases: 10. CDR1 and CDR2 from the germline V gene are SGHTA and FQGNSA. CDR3 in DNA: TGTGCCAGCAGTTCTAGGACAGGGTACCCCGAGCAGTACTTC. It specifies CASSSRTGYPEQYF.

The rearrangement joins TRBV18 to TRBJ2-1; TRBD2 might be the D (7 bases). Trimming removed 2 bases at V and 4 bases at J, with 15 bases between. This CDR3 contains 16 residues. From germline, CDR1 is KGHSH and CDR2 LQKENI. The CDR3 DNA sequence: TGTGCCAGCTCACCAAGGAGGGGGGGCGAGTACAATGAGCAGTTCTTC. Its protein is CASSPRRGGEYNEQFF.

The V and J genes are TRBV20-1 and TRBJ1-2, with D unclear. Trimming took 3 bases from V and 1 from J, leaving 6 bases between them. The CDR3 is 12 amino acids. Germline lookup yields CDR1 DFQATT and CDR2 SNEGSKA (reference sequence). For the CDR3, the DNA is TGCAGTGCTAGTGGCTTTAACTATGGCTACACCTTC. It translates to CSASGFNYGYTF.

This chain connects TRBV5-1 to TRBJ2-2; D may be TRBD1 (6 bases). Trimming cost V 2 bases and J 3 bases, with 8 bases left between them. Looked up from germline, CDR1 is SGHRS and CDR2 is YFSETQ. The CDR3 consists of 14 residues. CDR3 region: CASSLQGYTGELFF. DNA of the CDR3: TGCGCCAGCAGCTTACAGGGTTACACCGGGGAGCTGTTTTTT. The variable domain in full, completed from reference TRBV5-1 and TRBJ2-2, reads KAGVTQTPRYLIKTRGQQVTLSCSPISGHRSVSWYQQTPGQGLQFLFEYFSETQRNKGNFPGRFSGRQFSNSRSEMNVSTLELGDSALYLCASSLQGYTGELFFGEGSRLTVL.